One sample yielded the 24 T cell receptor beta chains listed below, sequenced in a study of tumor and adjacent non-tumor tissue in lung cancer. The library came from three nested PCR rounds adapted from ARM-PCR protocols. TCRdb re-derived calls from the multiplex PCR reads in MiXCR, one entry per CDR3 protein. The profile covers around 120,000 distinct CDR3 sequences, with roughly 64% appearing a single time and 9.5% to 15% taken by the ten largest. This sample's RNA came from whole unsorted tissue. The sequenced sample was lung tumor tissue. These receptors all stem from a man aged 25 to 40 with non-small cell lung cancer.

Notes on this clonotype: This sequence may be a read error, since a much larger clone differs from it by one base. V gene TRBV20-1 combines with J gene TRBJ2-7; D is tentatively TRBD1 or TRBD2 (5 bases each). Looked up from germline, CDR1 is DFQATT and CDR2 is SNEGSKA (reference sequence). This CDR3 contains 15 residues. CDR3 sequence (DNA): TGCAGTACTAGGGGAAGCAGTGAGGGGATAGACGAGCAGTACTTC. It codes for CSTRGSSEGIDEQYF.

This clonotype was detected ten times or more. This chain uses TRBV20-1 with TRBJ2-3; 8 positions match TRBD2. Per germline, CDR1 DFQATT and CDR2 SNEGSKA (reference sequence). Trimming took 6 bases from V and 5 from J; bases not matched to a gene: 10. CDR3 length: 14 residues. CDR3 sequence (DNA): TGCAGTGCCCCCCGGGCGGGAGGTCGAGATACGCAGTATTTT. Encoded protein: CSAPRAGGRDTQYF.

About this clonotype itself: One junction end disagrees with the germline gene, perhaps due to a read error. The chain carries TRBV11-3 and TRBJ2-3; D is perhaps TRBD2 (6 bases). CDR1 and CDR2 from the germline V gene are SGHNT and YENEEA. This CDR3 has 15 residues. The CDR3 here is CACSLDGSDTDTQYF. The CDR3 nucleotides read TGTGCCTGCAGCCTAGACGGGAGTGACACAGATACGCAGTATTTT.

As to this clonotype: This sequence may be a read error, since a much larger clone differs from it by one base. The V and J genes are TRBV12-3 or TRBV12-4 and TRBJ2-3, with D perhaps given as TRBD1 or TRBD2 (5 bases each). V was pared by 8 bases and J by 5 bases, with 14 bases between. The CDR3 consists of 13 residues. CDR3 sequence reads: CASRRDREDTQYF. CDR3 in DNA: TGTGCCAGCCGCCGGGACCGTGAAGATACGCAGTATTTT.

With respect to this clonotype: At one of its ends the junction is not consistent with the germline gene, which may arise from a read error. The rearrangement uses TRBV12-3 or TRBV12-4 and TRBJ1-3; no clear D. The CDR3 has 15 residues. As DNA, the CDR3 is TGTGCCAGCTGTTTATCTTCGACACTTAGAAACACCATATATTTT. As protein: CASCLSSTLRNTIYF.

To note about this clonotype: A much larger clone differs by one base, so this may be a read error. V gene TRBV10-1 combines with J gene TRBJ2-7; 7 nucleotides match TRBD2. Germline-derived CDR1 and CDR2 are WNHNN and SYGVQD (reference sequence). V was clipped by 7 bases and J by 4 bases; unmatched bases: 10. This CDR3 contains 14 residues. As DNA, the CDR3 is TGCGCCAGCAATGACGGGGGGACTATGTACGAGCAGTACTTC. Protein sequence: CASNDGGTMYEQYF.

This clonotype was seen only once. This may be a read error, as it is one base from a much larger clone. The chain is built from TRBV20-1 and TRBJ2-2; 9 bases agree with TRBD2. Looked up from germline, CDR1 is DFQATT and CDR2 is SNEGSKA (reference sequence). The CDR3 is 16 amino acids. The CDR3 is CSARRLSGGYTEELFF. As DNA, the CDR3 is TGCAGTGCTAGAAGGTTAAGCGGGGGGTACACCGAGGAGCTGTTTTTT.

As concerns this clonotype: At one boundary the junction diverges from the germline segment, which might be a read error. J is TRBJ2-2 and V is TRBV29-1, with D possibly being TRBD2 (6 bases). Germline V CDR1 and CDR2: SQVTM, ANQGSEA. CDR3 size: 15 residues. The CDR3 here is CSVEINGRKTGELFF. The CDR3 nucleotides are TGCAGCGTTGAAATTAACGGGAGAAAAACCGGGGAGCTGTTCTTT.

In this sample, this clonotype turned up many times. V and J are TRBV12-3 or TRBV12-4 and TRBJ1-1; unclear D gene. Trimming took 6 bases from V and 10 from J, leaving 18 bases between them. This CDR3 is 13 amino acids long. In nucleotides, the CDR3 is TGTGCCAGCAGCACCACAAAACAAGGAGGAGCTTTCTTT. It codes for CASSTTKQGGAFF.

A note on this clonotype: This could be a read error, since a much larger clone is one nucleotide away. The chain has TRBV11-2 and TRBJ2-7; no reliable D call. Germline CDR1 and CDR2: SGHAT and FQNNGV. The CDR3 totals 13 residues. DNA for the CDR3: TGTGCCAGCACCAAAATCGGGTCACACGAGCCGTACTTC. This translates into CASTKIGSHEPYF.

This clonotype was found once. A much larger clone is a single base away; this may be a read error. The final CDR3 position lacks the conserved phenylalanine or tryptophan, pointing to a likely read error. The rearrangement uses TRBV12-3 or TRBV12-4 and TRBJ2-2; the D gene could be TRBD1 or TRBD2 (5 bases each). Trimming cost V 3 bases and J 2 bases, with 10 bases left between them. The CDR3 length is 15 residues. CDR3 bases: TGTGCCAGCAGTTTTGACGGGACCAACACCGGGGAGCTGTTTTGT. Encoded protein: CASSFDGTNTGELFC.

This clonotype was counted many times. The chain uses TRBV20-1 and TRBJ2-4; D remains ambiguous. From germline, CDR1 is DFQATT and CDR2 SNEGSKA (reference sequence). The CDR3 runs to 15 residues. Trimming took 0 bases from V and 0 from J, leaving 9 bases between them. CDR3 DNA sequence: TGCAGTGCTAGAGAGGGGTATCTAGCCAAAAACATTCAGTACTTC. Protein: CSAREGYLAKNIQYF.

As for this clonotype: A junction boundary mismatches the germline segment, possibly from a read error. The chain couples TRBV6-5 to TRBJ2-2, with TRBD1 identical over 9 bases. The length of the CDR3 is 16 residues. Germline CDR1 reads MNHEY; CDR2 reads SVGAGI. CDR3 coding DNA: TGTGCCAGCACCCTAGGGGGACAGGGCAACATCGGGGAGCTGTTTTTT. Translating gives CASTLGGQGNIGELFF.

About this clonotype itself: A much larger clone differs by one base, so this may be a read error. V usage is TRBV7-8 and J usage is TRBJ1-1; a possible D gene is TRBD1 (6 bases). Trimming took 1 base from V and 4 from J, leaving 13 bases between them. Germline CDR1 SGHVS, CDR2 FQNEAQ. The CDR3 is 15 residues long. CDR3 sequence reads: CASSLEGVLITEAFF. The CDR3 DNA reads as TGTGCCAGCAGCTTAGAGGGGGTCTTGATCACTGAAGCTTTCTTT.

Concerning this clonotype itself: Given a much more abundant clone one base away, this may be a read error. The chain joins TRBV20-1 to TRBJ1-2; the D is unclear. This CDR3 spans 15 amino acids. Germline CDR1 and CDR2: DFQATT and SNEGSKA (reference sequence). CDR3 sequence reads: CSDRDRDSANYGYTF. CDR3 DNA: TGCAGTGATAGAGATCGGGATTCCGCTAACTATGGCTACACCTTC.

To note about this clonotype: A much more abundant neighbour one base away suggests this may be a read error. The chain employs TRBV10-3 and TRBJ2-5; 8 bases are a match to TRBD2. Germline V lookup: CDR1 ENHRY, CDR2 SYGVKD. The junction had 8 bases not matched to a gene; V was cut back by 6 bases and J by 5 bases. The CDR3 contains 14 residues. The CDR3 reads CAIRNGGADETQYF. The DNA for the CDR3 is TGTGCCATCAGGAACGGGGGGGCCGATGAGACCCAGTACTTC.

With respect to this clonotype: Compared with germline, one end of the junction differs, possibly owing to a read error. The chain is built from TRBV20-1 and TRBJ2-1; D is perhaps TRBD1 or TRBD2 (6 bases each). Germline values: CDR1 DFQATT, CDR2 SNEGSKA (reference sequence). This CDR3 region has 13 residues. The CDR3 DNA reads TGCAGTGCTCTTGAGGGGGGATCTAGTGAGCAGTCCTTC. Its protein product is CSALEGGSSEQSF.

This clonotype came up once. The junction differs from germline at one of its ends, possibly a read error. This chain joins TRBV5-6 and TRBJ2-3, with 7 nucleotides matching TRBD2. This CDR3 has 16 residues. Germline V lookup: CDR1 SGHDT, CDR2 YYEEEE. CDR3 residues: CDSSLALAGLWDTHYF. CDR3 nucleotides: TGTGACAGCAGCTTGGCTTTAGCGGGCCTCTGGGATACGCACTATTTT. Complete variable domain (other parts from reference TRBV5-6 and TRBJ2-3): DAGVTQSPTHLIKTRGQQVTLRCSPKSGHDTVSWYQQALGQGPQFIFQYYEEEERQRGNFPDRFSGHQFPNYSSELNVNALLLGDSALYLCDSSLALAGLWDTHYFGPGTRLTVL.

V gene TRBV12-3 or TRBV12-4 combines with J gene TRBJ1-1; TRBD1 matches 9 bases. J lost 5 bases, V lost 9 bases, and 7 bases had no gene match. This CDR3 is 13 amino acids long. Here the CDR3 DNA reads TGTGCCAGTAGCCAGACAGGGGGGACTGAAGCTTTCTTT. The encoded protein is CASSQTGGTEAFF.

CDR3 sequence (DNA): TGCGCCAGCAGCTTAACGAGGGGGGCCTTTGAGCAGTTCTTC. This codes for CASSLTRGAFEQFF. The chain joins TRBV5-1 to TRBJ2-1; either TRBD1 or TRBD2 may fit D (6 bases each). V was trimmed by 2 bases and J by 9 bases, leaving 15 bases between them. Germline CDR1 SGHRS, CDR2 YFSETQ. The CDR3 consists of 14 residues.

As concerns this clonotype: The conserved phenylalanine or tryptophan is not found at the CDR3 terminus, so this likely reflects a read error. The DNA is omitted, as the CDR3 cannot be located on it reliably, and the CDR3 follows TCRdb's listing. The chain couples TRBV5-6 to TRBJ2-1; the table assigns TRBD1, which was not confirmed against the DNA. Counting both end residues, the CDR3 totals 15 amino acids. Germline V gene data show CDR1 as SGHDT and CDR2 as YYEEEE. CDR3 loop: CASRSSREPPHEQLV.

About this clonotype: This could be a read error, since a much larger clone is one nucleotide away. The chain recombines TRBV20-1 with TRBJ2-3, with D hard to call. The CDR3 runs to 12 residues. Germline CDR1 DFQATT, CDR2 SNEGSKA (reference sequence). V lost 3 bases and J lost 1, with 5 bases in between. The CDR3 region has the DNA TGCAGTGCTAGTCATGGCACAGATACGCAGTATTTT. Translating it yields CSASHGTDTQYF.

This clonotype was seen a handful of times. One base away lies a much larger clone, so this may be a sequencing read error. The chain uses TRBV29-1 and TRBJ2-6; TRBD2 matches 8 bases. The germline V gene encodes CDR1 SQVTM and CDR2 ANQGSEA. This CDR3 comprises 14 residues. Germline trimming cut 6 bases from V and 6 bases from J; bases unmatched to any gene: 7. Here the CDR3 reads CSVGGVSEANVLTF. CDR3 nucleotide sequence: TGCAGCGTCGGGGGGGTATCCGAGGCCAACGTCCTGACTTTC.

This clonotype has more than one count but fewer than ten. The V call is TRBV28, the J call TRBJ2-5; 7 nucleotides match TRBD1. Trimming took 3 bases from V and 7 from J; bases not matched to a gene: 8. Germline CDR1 MDHEN, CDR2 SYDVKM. CDR3 length: 14 residues. The CDR3 nucleotides are TGTGCCAGCAGTTTCACAGGGGCGCGCGTGACCCAGTACTTC. It translates to CASSFTGARVTQYF.